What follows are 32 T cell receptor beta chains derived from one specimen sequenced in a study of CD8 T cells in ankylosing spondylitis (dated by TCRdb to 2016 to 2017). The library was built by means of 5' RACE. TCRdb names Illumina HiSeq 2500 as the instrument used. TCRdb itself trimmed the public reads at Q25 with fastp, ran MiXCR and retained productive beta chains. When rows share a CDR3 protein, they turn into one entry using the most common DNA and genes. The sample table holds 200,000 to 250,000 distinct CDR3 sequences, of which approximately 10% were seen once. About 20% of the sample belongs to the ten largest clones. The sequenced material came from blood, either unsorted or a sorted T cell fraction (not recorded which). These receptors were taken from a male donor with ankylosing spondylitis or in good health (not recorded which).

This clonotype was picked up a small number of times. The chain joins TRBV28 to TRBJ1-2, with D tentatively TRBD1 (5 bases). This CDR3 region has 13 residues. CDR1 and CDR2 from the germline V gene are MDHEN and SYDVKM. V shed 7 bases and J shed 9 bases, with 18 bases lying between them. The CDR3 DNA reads TGTGCCAGCACCCTGGGACGGGTTCTAAGCTACACCTTC. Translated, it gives CASTLGRVLSYTF.

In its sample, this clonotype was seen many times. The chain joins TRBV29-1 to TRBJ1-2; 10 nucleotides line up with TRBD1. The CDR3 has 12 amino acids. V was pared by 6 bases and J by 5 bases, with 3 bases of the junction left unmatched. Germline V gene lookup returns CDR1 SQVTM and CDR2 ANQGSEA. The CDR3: CSVTGGDYGYTF. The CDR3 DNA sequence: TGCAGCGTGACAGGGGGCGATTATGGCTACACCTTC.

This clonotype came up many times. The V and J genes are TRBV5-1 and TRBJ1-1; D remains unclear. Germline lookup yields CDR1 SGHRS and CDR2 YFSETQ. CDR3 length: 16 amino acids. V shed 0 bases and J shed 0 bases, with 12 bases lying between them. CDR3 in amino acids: CASSLGQARMNTEAFF. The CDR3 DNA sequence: TGCGCCAGCAGCTTGGGTCAGGCTAGAATGAACACTGAAGCTTTCTTT.

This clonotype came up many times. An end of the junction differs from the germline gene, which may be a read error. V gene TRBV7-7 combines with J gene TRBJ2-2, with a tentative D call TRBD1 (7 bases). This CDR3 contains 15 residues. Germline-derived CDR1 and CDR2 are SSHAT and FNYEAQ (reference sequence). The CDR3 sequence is CASRTAQGGTGELFF. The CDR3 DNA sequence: TGTGCTAGCAGAACTGCCCAGGGGGGCACCGGGGAGCTGTTTTTT.

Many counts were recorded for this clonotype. The CDR3 loop reads CATSDLTGHQPQHF. For the CDR3, the DNA is TGTGCCACCAGTGACCTGACAGGGCACCAGCCCCAGCATTTT. The chain is built from TRBV24-1 and TRBJ1-5; 7 bases are a match to TRBD1. V lost 4 bases, J lost 7 bases, and 6 bases stayed unmatched. The CDR3 extends over 14 amino acids. CDR1 is KGHDR, CDR2 SFDVKD, per germline.

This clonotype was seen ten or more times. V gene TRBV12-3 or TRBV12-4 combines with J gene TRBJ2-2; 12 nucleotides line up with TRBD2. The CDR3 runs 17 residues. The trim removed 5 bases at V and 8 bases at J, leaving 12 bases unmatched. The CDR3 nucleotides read TGTGCCAGCAGTCCACGACCCCTAGCGGGGGGGCTAGGGGAGCTGTTTTTT. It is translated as CASSPRPLAGGLGELFF.

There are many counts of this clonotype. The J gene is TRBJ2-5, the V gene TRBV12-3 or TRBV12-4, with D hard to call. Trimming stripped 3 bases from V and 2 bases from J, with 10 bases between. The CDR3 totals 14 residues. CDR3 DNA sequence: TGTGCCAGCAGTTTTCAGGAAAATCAAGAGACCCAGTACTTC. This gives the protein CASSFQENQETQYF.

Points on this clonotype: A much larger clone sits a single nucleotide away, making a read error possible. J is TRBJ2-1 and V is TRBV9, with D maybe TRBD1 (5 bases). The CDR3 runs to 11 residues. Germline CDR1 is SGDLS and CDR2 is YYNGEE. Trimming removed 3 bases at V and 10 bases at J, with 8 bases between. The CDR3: CASSEGLEQFF. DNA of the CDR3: TGTGCCAGCAGCGAGGGGTTAGAGCAGTTCTTC.

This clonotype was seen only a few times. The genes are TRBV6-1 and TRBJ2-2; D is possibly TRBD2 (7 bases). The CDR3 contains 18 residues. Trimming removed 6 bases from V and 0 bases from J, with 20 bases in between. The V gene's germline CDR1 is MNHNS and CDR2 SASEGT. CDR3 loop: CASRRLMGGTPNTGELFF. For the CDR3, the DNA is TGTGCCAGCAGGCGACTAATGGGAGGGACACCGAACACCGGGGAGCTGTTTTTT.

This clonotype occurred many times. The CDR3 protein is CASSLGPGAGPYNEQFF. The CDR3 DNA reads TGCGCCAGCAGCTTGGGGCCTGGGGCAGGACCTTACAATGAGCAGTTCTTC. The J gene is TRBJ2-1, the V gene TRBV5-1, with TRBD1 as a possible D gene (5 bases). Trimming left V 0 bases short and J 4 bases short, with 17 bases between. The CDR3 runs 17 residues. Germline CDR1 SGHRS, CDR2 YFSETQ.

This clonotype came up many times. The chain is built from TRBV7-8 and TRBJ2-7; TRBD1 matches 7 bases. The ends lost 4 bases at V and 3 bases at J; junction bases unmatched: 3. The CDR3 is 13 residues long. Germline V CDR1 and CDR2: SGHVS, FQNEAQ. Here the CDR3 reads CASSSWTGYEQYF. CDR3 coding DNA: TGTGCCAGCAGCTCGTGGACAGGCTACGAGCAGTACTTC.

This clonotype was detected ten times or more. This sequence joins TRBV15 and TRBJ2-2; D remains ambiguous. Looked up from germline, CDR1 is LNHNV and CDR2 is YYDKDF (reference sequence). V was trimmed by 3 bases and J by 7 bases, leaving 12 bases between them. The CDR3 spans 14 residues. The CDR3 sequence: CATSRPHPLGELFF. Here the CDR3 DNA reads TGTGCCACCAGCAGGCCCCACCCTCTCGGGGAGCTGTTTTTT.

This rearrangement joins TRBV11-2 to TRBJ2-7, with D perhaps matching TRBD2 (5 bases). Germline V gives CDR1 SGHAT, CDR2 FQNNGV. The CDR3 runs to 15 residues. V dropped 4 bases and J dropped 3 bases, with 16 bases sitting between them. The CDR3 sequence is CASSSFSMGDYEQYF. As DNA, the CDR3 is TGTGCCAGCAGCTCGTTCTCCATGGGAGACTACGAGCAGTACTTC.

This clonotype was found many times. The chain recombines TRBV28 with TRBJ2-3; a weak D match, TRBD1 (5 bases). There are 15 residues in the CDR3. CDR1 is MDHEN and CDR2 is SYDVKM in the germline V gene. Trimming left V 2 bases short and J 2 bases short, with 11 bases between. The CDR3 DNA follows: TGTGCCAGCAGTTTAGGCCAGGGAAACACAGATACGCAGTATTTT. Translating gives CASSLGQGNTDTQYF. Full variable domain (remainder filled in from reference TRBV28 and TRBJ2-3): DVKVTQSSRYLVKRTGEKVFLECVQDMDHENMFWYRQDPGLGLRLIYFSYDVKMKEKGDIPEGYSVSREKKERFSLILESASTNQTSMYLCASSLGQGNTDTQYFGPGTRLTVL.

In DNA, the CDR3 is TGTGCCTGGAGCTGGGAGAACGAGCAGTACTTC. It translates to CAWSWENEQYF. The V and J genes are TRBV30 and TRBJ2-7; possibly TRBD2 for D (5 bases). Per the germline V gene, CDR1 is GTSNPN and CDR2 is SVGIG (reference sequence). CDR3 size: 11 residues. V shed 3 bases and J shed 5 bases, with 8 bases lying between them. Using reference TRBV30 and TRBJ2-7 for the parts outside the CDR3, the full variable domain is SQTIHQWPATLVQPVGSPLSLECTVEGTSNPNLYWYRQAAGRGLQLLFYSVGIGQISSEVPQNLSASRPQDRQFILSSKKLLLSDSGFYLCAWSWENEQYFGPGTRLTVT.

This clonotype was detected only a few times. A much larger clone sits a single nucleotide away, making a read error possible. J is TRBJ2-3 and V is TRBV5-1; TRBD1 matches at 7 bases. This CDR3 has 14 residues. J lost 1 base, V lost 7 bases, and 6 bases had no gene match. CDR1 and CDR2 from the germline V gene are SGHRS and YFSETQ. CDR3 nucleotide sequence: TGCGCCAGCGCAAGAGGGGGCGGCACAGATACGCAGTATTTT. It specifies CASARGGGTDTQYF. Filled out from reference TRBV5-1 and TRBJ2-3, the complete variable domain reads KAGVTQTPRYLIKTRGQQVTLSCSPISGHRSVSWYQQTPGQGLQFLFEYFSETQRNKGNFPGRFSGRQFSNSRSEMNVSTLELGDSALYLCASARGGGTDTQYFGPGTRLTVL.

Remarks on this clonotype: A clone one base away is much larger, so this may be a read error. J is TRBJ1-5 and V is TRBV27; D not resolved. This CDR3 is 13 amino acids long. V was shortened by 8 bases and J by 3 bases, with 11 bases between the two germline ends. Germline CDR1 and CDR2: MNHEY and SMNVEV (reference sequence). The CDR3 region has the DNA TGTGCCAGCCGACCGTATATCAATCAGCCCCAGCATTTT. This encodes CASRPYINQPQHF.

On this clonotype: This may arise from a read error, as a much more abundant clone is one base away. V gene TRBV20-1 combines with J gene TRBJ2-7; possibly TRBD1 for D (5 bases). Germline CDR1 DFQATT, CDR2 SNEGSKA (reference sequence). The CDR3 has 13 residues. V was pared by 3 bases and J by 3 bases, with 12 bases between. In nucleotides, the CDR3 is TGCAGTGCTAGGGAGACAGTTTACTACGAGCAGTACTTC. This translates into CSARETVYYEQYF.

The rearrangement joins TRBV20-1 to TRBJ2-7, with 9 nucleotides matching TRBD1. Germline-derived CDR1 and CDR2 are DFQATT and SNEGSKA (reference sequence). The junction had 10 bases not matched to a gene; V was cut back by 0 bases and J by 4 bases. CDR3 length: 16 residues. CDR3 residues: CSARDPGGQGAYEQYF. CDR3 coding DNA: TGCAGTGCTAGAGACCCGGGGGGACAGGGTGCGTACGAGCAGTACTTC.

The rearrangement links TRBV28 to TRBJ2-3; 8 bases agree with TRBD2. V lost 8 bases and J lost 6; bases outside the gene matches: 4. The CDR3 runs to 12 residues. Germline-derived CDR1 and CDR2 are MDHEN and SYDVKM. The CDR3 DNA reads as TGTGCCAGCTTTAGCGGGACGGATACGCAGTATTTT. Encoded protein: CASFSGTDTQYF.

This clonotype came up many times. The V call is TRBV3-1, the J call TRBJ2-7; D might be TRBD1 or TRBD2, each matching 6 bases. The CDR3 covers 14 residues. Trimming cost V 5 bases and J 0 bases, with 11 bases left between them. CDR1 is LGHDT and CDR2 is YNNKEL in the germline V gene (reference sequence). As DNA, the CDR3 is TGTGCCAGCAGCTATGCGGGACACTCCTACGAGCAGTACTTC. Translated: CASSYAGHSYEQYF.

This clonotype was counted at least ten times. The CDR3 DNA follows: TGTGCCAGCAGCCGCAGCGTGGTTCAGGGACAAGAGACCCAGTACTTC. The encoded protein is CASSRSVVQGQETQYF. V is TRBV9 and J is TRBJ2-5, with D maybe TRBD1 (5 bases). CDR1 is SGDLS, CDR2 YYNGEE, per germline. Trimming stripped 4 bases from V and 2 bases from J, with 18 bases between. The length of the CDR3 is 16 residues.

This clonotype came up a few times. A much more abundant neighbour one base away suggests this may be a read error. The CDR3 bases are TGTGCCAGCAGCTTAAACGACGGCCGGTATAATTCACCCCTCCACTTT. Translating gives CASSLNDGRYNSPLHF. The J gene is TRBJ1-6, the V gene TRBV7-8; no firm D call. Trimming removed 2 bases at V and 4 bases at J, with 12 bases between. The CDR3 spans 16 residues. Germline CDR1 and CDR2: SGHVS and FQNEAQ.

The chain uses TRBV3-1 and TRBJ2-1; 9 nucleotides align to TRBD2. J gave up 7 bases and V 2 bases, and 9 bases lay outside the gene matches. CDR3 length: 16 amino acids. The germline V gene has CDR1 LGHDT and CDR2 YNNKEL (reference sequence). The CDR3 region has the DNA TGTGCCAGCAGCCAACGGGGCGGGGGGGCCAGGAATGAGCAGTTCTTC. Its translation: CASSQRGGGARNEQFF.

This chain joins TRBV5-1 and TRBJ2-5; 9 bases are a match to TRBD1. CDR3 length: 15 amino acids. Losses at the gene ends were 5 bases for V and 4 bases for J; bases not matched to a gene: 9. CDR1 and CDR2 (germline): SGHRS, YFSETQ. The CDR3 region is CASSAVQGAGETQYF. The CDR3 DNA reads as TGCGCCAGCAGTGCTGTACAGGGGGCAGGAGAGACCCAGTACTTC.

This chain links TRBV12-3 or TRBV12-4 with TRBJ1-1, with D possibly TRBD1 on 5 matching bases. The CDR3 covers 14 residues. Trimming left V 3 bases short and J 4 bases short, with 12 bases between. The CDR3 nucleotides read TGTGCCAGCAGTTTTGGGGGTACTGGCACTGAAGCTTTCTTT. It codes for CASSFGGTGTEAFF.

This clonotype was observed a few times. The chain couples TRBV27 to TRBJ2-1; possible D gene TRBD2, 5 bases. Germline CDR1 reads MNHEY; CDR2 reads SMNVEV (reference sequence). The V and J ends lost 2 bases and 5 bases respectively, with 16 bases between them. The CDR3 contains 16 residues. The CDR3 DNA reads TGTGCCAGCAGTTTAAGCGAGACTACTTTTAACAATGAGCAGTTCTTC. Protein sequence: CASSLSETTFNNEQFF.

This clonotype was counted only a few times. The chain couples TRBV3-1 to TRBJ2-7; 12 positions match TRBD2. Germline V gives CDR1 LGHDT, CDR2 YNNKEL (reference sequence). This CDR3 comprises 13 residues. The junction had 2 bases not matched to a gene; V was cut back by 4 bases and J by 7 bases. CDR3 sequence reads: CASSRGTSGEQYF. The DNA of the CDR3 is TGTGCCAGCAGCCGCGGGACTAGCGGGGAGCAGTACTTC.

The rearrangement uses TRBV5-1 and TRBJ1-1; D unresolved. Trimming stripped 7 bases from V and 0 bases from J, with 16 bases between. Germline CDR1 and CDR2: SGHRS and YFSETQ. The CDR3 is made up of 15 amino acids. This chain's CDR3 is CASCGGLSMNTEAFF. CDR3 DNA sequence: TGCGCCAGCTGCGGTGGACTGTCCATGAACACTGAAGCTTTCTTT.

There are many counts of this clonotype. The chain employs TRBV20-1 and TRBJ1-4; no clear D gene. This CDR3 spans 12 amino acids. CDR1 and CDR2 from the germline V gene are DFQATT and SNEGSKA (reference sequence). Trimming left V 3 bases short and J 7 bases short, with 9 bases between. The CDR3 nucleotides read TGCAGTGCTAGTTGGGGAGGTGAAAAACTGTTTTTT. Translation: CSASWGGEKLFF.

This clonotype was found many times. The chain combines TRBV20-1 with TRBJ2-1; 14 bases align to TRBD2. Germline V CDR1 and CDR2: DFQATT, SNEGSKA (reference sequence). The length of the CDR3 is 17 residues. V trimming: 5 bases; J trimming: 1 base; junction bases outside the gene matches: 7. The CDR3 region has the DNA TGCAGTGCTCCGGGACTAGCGGGGGCCCGATCCTACAATGAGCAGTTCTTC. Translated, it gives CSAPGLAGARSYNEQFF.

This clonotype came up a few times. CDR3 region: CSATTQGFEETQYF. The CDR3 region has the DNA TGCAGTGCTACTACTCAGGGTTTCGAGGAGACCCAGTACTTC. The chain has TRBV20-1 and TRBJ2-5, with D perhaps matching TRBD1 (5 bases). Germline values: CDR1 DFQATT, CDR2 SNEGSKA (reference sequence). V was shortened by 4 bases and J by 5 bases, with 17 bases between the two germline ends. The CDR3 covers 14 residues.